Shown below are 4 T cell receptor beta chains from a single sample sequenced in a study of T-cell reconstitution after alpha-beta-depleted transplantation in children. This sample's TCRbeta library carried unique molecular identifier barcodes. One entry per CDR3 protein results from TCRdb running MiXCR on the PCR reads. The repertoire consists of some 150,000 distinct CDR3 sequences, with about 9% occurring once and the leading ten covering about a sixth. The specimen was PBMCs, mostly from graft donor cells, collected 180 days after TCRalphabeta/CD19-depleted stem cell transplant. The source is a female patient under 10 years old who had a stem cell transplant for congenital amegakaryocytic thrombocytopenia, so the T cells may come from the graft donor.

There are a few counts of this clonotype. The chain is built from TRBV12-3 or TRBV12-4 and TRBJ1-2; TRBD1 aligns across 9 bases. The CDR3 contains 13 residues. Trimming removed 8 bases from V and 6 bases from J; junction bases left unmatched: 7. CDR3 residues: CASGTGQGNGYTF. DNA of the CDR3: TGTGCCAGCGGAACTGGACAGGGGAATGGCTACACCTTC.

This clonotype was observed at least ten times. The genes are TRBV25-1 and TRBJ2-6; D perhaps matches TRBD1 (6 bases). Trimming took 10 bases from V and 1 from J, leaving 8 bases between them. From germline, CDR1 is MGHDK and CDR2 SYGVNS. The CDR3 sequence is 13 residues long. In DNA, the CDR3 is TGTGCCACAGGACAGTCTGGGGCCAACGTCCTGACTTTC. It codes for CATGQSGANVLTF. Looking up the rest from reference TRBV25-1 and TRBJ2-6 gives the full variable domain: EADIYQTPRYLVIGTGKKITLECSQTMGHDKMYWYQQDPGMELHLIHYSYGVNSTEKGDLSSESTVSRIRTEHFPLTLESARPSHTSQYLCATGQSGANVLTFGAGSRLTVL.

This clonotype was observed many times. The gene calls are TRBV5-4 and TRBJ1-1; D remains unclear. The V end lost 0 bases, the J end lost 2 bases, and 5 bases lay between the germline ends. The CDR3 runs to 13 residues. In germline, CDR1 is SGHNT, CDR2 YYREEE (reference sequence). The CDR3 DNA is TGTGCCAGCAGCTTGGAGATAAACACTGAAGCTTTCTTT. This encodes CASSLEINTEAFF.

The chain is built from TRBV29-1 and TRBJ1-3; 9 positions match TRBD1. The CDR3 length is 15 residues. Germline V gives CDR1 SQVTM, CDR2 ANQGSEA. CDR3 amino acids: CCAGQGTSSGNTIYF. The CDR3 DNA reads as TGCTGCGCCGGACAGGGGACCTCCTCTGGAAACACCATATATTTT.